This T cell receptor (beta chain) came from a study of shared clonotypes between healthy human individuals. Study overall: Three plates were used per donor for CD4 naive, three for CD4 memory, two for CD8 naive and one for CD8 memory.

As defined, naive CD8 cells were CD45RO-negative and positively selected for CCR7, with terminally differentiated effector memory CD45RA+ cells excluded. Each sample came from a Caucasian adult donor living in Nashville, Tennessee. The V gene lost 4 bases and the J gene lost 4 bases, with 10 bases spanning the gap. CDR3 size: 13 residues. The germline CDR1 and CDR2 sequences are SGHRS and YFSETQ. General study findings and limits: Sequencing depth was a factor that was expected to affect clonotype sharing among donors.

Remarks on this clone: Its antigen is unidentified.

This table comes from immunoSEQ multiplex PCR, and its TCRdb copy is limited to in-frame clones, with some not included. The sample lists more than 600,000 clones; around 90% were seen once. The source of this sequence is a young man in good health. Sequenced: naive CD8+ T cells sorted from blood. The chain links TRBV5-1 to TRBJ2-3, with a possible D match to TRBD1 (6 bases). CDR3 residues: CASSAWTADTQYF. Here the CDR3 DNA reads TGCGCCAGCAGCGCATGGACAGCAGATACGCAGTATTTT.